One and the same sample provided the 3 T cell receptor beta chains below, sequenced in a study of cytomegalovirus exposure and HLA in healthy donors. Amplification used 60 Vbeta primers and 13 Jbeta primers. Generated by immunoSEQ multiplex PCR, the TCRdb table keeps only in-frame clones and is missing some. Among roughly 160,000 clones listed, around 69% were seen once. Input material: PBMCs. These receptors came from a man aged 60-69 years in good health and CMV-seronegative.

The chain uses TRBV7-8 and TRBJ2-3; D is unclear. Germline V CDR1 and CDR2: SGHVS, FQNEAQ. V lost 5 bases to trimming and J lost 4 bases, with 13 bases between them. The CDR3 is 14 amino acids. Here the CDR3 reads CASSIISGPDTQYF. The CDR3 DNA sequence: TGTGCCAGCAGCATCATCTCTGGGCCAGATACGCAGTATTTT. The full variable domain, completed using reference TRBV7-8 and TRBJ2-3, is GAGVSQSPRYKVAKRGQDVALRCDPISGHVSLFWYQQALGQGPEFLTYFQNEAQLDKSGLPSDRFFAERPEGSVSTLKIQRTQQEDSAVYLCASSIISGPDTQYFGPGTRLTVL.

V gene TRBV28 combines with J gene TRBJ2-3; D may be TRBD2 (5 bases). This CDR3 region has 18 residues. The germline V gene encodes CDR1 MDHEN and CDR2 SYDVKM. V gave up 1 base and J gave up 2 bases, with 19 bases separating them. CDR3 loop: CASSLFVGMEADTDTQYF. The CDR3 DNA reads TGTGCCAGCAGTTTATTTGTCGGGATGGAGGCAGACACAGATACGCAGTATTTT.

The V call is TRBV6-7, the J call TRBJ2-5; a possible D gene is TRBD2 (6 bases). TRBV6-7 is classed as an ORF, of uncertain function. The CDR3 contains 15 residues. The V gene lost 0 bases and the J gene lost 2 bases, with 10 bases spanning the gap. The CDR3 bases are TGTGCCAGCAGTTACTCAAGCGGAGGGCAAGAGACCCAGTACTTC. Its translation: CASSYSSGGQETQYF.